This is a list of T cell receptor beta chains from one sample in a study of T cell repertoires in cytomegalovirus infection. One entry per CDR3 protein results from TCRdb running MiXCR on the reads. The data contain just under 300,000 distinct CDR3 sequences, about a tenth of them singletons. The sample was PBMCs. These receptors all stem from a human donor in good health (CMV status not recorded). Some clones in this sample may be carry-over from other donors' samples. Each CDR3 is given with its conserved first and last residue. The D gene is left open where the match is weak. The size entry is marked missing in some rows and otherwise reads once, few, many or a size class.

TGTGCCAGCAGCCCGGGACAACTAACAACTAATGAAAAACTGTTTTTT	CASSPGQLTTNEKLFF	many	TRBV7-9	.	TRBJ1-4
TGCGCCAGCAGTGAAAAGGGGCTCTATGGCTACACCTTC	CASSEKGLYGYTF	many	TRBV10-2	.	TRBJ1-2
TGTGCCAGCAACCTTAGGGGGCGCAGGGTGGGCACTGAAGCTTTCTTT	CASNLRGRRVGTEAFF	many	TRBV7-9	TRBD1	TRBJ1-1
TGTGCCAGCAGTTCAACTCTACGGGATCTGCATTTT	CASSSTLRDLHF	many	TRBV12-3/TRBV12-4	.	TRBJ1-5
TGTGCCAGCACCCCGGGGGGGACAGATAATTCACCCCTCCACTTT	CASTPGGTDNSPLHF	.	TRBV12-3/TRBV12-4	TRBD1	TRBJ1-6
TGTGCCAGCAGGTGGACAGGGCTCCCGGATACGCAGTATTTT	CASRWTGLPDTQYF	many	TRBV7-2	TRBD1	TRBJ2-3
TGTGCCAGCAGCTTAACAGGGGCCGGTTCACCCCTCCACTTT	CASSLTGAGSPLHF	many	TRBV7-2	TRBD1	TRBJ1-6
TGTGCCAGCACCGGGACAGCCTATGGCTACACCTTC	CASTGTAYGYTF	few	TRBV2	TRBD1	TRBJ1-2
TGCAGTGCTAGCACAGGGAGGGAGGAGACCCAGTACTTC	CSASTGREETQYF	few	TRBV20-1	.	TRBJ2-5
TGTGCCAGTACCACGGTGTACAATGAGCAGTTCTTC	CASTTVYNEQFF	many	TRBV19	.	TRBJ2-1
TGTGCCAGCAGTTGGAAGGAGATCGAGACCCAGTACTTC	CASSWKEIETQYF	few	TRBV12-3/TRBV12-4	.	TRBJ2-5
TGTGCCAGCAGCTTAGAATATTTGGGACAGCGCAATCAGCCCCAGCATTTT	CASSLEYLGQRNQPQHF	few	TRBV7-2	TRBD1	TRBJ1-5
TGTGCCAGCAGTTTATCTCCTGGGGGCGTTTTGGGCACTGAAGCTTTCTTT	CASSLSPGGVLGTEAFF	many	TRBV28	.	TRBJ1-1
TGCGCCAGCAGCACGGGACGGGACGAGCAGTACTTC	CASSTGRDEQYF	many	TRBV5-1	.	TRBJ2-7
TGTGCCAGCAGCTCCACGACAGGGTACACTGAAGCTTTCTTT	CASSSTTGYTEAFF	many	TRBV7-9	TRBD1	TRBJ1-1
TGTGCCATCAGTGAGGGGACAGGGGACGAGCAGTCCTTC	CAISEGTGDEQSF	.	TRBV10-3	TRBD1	TRBJ2-1
TGTGCCACCAGTGAGCCAGGATTGCGGACAGATACGCAGTATTTT	CATSEPGLRTDTQYF	many	TRBV24-1	.	TRBJ2-3
TGCGCCAGCAGCCAAGCGGCAGGGGGCATAACTGAAGCTTTCTTT	CASSQAAGGITEAFF	few	TRBV4-1	TRBD1	TRBJ1-1
TGTGCCAGCAGTCAAGGGACAGGGTTGACCGGGGAGCTGTTTTTT	CASSQGTGLTGELFF	few	TRBV12-3/TRBV12-4	TRBD1	TRBJ2-2
TGCAGTGCTAGACCATCGACAGAGAGCACCGGGGAGCTGTTTTTT	CSARPSTESTGELFF	.	TRBV20-1	.	TRBJ2-2
TGTGCCAGCAGCCTAGATGGGACGTCGTGGGACATTCAGTACTTC	CASSLDGTSWDIQYF	many	TRBV7-9	.	TRBJ2-4
TGCAGTGCTAGAGACAGGGGAAGAGCCGGTCAGCCCCAGCATTTT	CSARDRGRAGQPQHF	many	TRBV20-1	.	TRBJ1-5
TGCAGCGGGGGGACAGCCTCCTATGGCTACACCTTC	CSGGTASYGYTF	.	TRBV29-1	TRBD1	TRBJ1-2
TGTGCCAGCAGCTCCCCCTGGACAGGGGGCTTGCATCAGCCCCAGCATTTT	CASSSPWTGGLHQPQHF	many	TRBV13	TRBD1	TRBJ1-5
TGTGCCAGCAGCCCAGGGGGCGCTGGGGCCAACGTCCTGACTTTC	CASSPGGAGANVLTF	many	TRBV12-3/TRBV12-4	TRBD1	TRBJ2-6
TGTGCCAGCAGCCGGCCGATTACACAGGGGATAAGCTCTGGGGCCAACGTCCTGACTTTC	CASSRPITQGISSGANVLTF	.	TRBV25-1	TRBD1	TRBJ2-6
TGTGCCAGCAGCCTTATACAGAACACCGGGGAGCTGTTTTTT	CASSLIQNTGELFF	many	TRBV7-9	.	TRBJ2-2
TGTGCCAGCAGTTCCCATCGACTAGGTGGCACAGATACGCAGTATTTT	CASSSHRLGGTDTQYF	few	TRBV28	.	TRBJ2-3
TGTGCCAGCAGCCAAGGCTCGGGGATCTACGAGCAGTACTTC	CASSQGSGIYEQYF	few	TRBV3-1	.	TRBJ2-7
TGTGCCAGCAGCCCGGGACAGCTTATGTACCAAGAGACCCAGTACTTC	CASSPGQLMYQETQYF	many	TRBV11-2	TRBD1	TRBJ2-5
TGCAGCGACAGCGGTAGCACAGATACGCAGTATTTT	CSDSGSTDTQYF	many	TRBV29-1	.	TRBJ2-3
TGTGCCAGCAGCCCGACGAGCCAGGCCCTTTCCTATGGCTACACCTTC	CASSPTSQALSYGYTF	many	TRBV7-2	.	TRBJ1-2
TGCAGTGCGGGACAGGGAGCCTCCTATAATTCACCCCTCCACTTT	CSAGQGASYNSPLHF	.	TRBV20-1	TRBD1	TRBJ1-6
TGTGCCAGCAGCTTAAGAGGGGGAGATACGCAGTATTTT	CASSLRGGDTQYF	many	TRBV7-2	.	TRBJ2-3
TGCAGCGTCCTACGCCCTGGAAACACCATATATTTT	CSVLRPGNTIYF	few	TRBV29-1	.	TRBJ1-3
TGCAGTGCTAGAGGCCGGACTAGCGGGGTTCACCCGACCTACAATGAGCAGTTCTTC	CSARGRTSGVHPTYNEQFF	many	TRBV20-1	TRBD2	TRBJ2-1
TGTGCCAGCAGCGTAGAAGGAGCGGGAAAAAGCGGGGAGCTGTTTTTT	CASSVEGAGKSGELFF	.	TRBV9	TRBD2	TRBJ2-2